A single sample gave rise to the 30 T cell receptor beta chains below, sequenced in a study of T-cell memory formation after mild COVID-19 (dated by TCRdb to the early 2020s). The receptor library was made with 5' RACE. This sample was sequenced with an Illumina NovaSeq 6000. The public reads were run again by TCRdb, first through fastp at Q25 and then through MiXCR, and only productive beta chains were kept. Records with the same CDR3 protein are collapsed into one entry carrying the most frequent genes and DNA. The sample table records roughly 110,000 distinct CDR3 sequences; about 20% of these occur just once. The top ten clones comprise 41% of the sample. Material: PBMCs or a T cell subset sorted from them (not recorded which). All receptors come from a man aged 18-30 years who had mild COVID-19 (a few samples of this study predate the infection). The sample titles of this study are shuffled in the database, so cell type and time point are left out; the donor was told from shared clones.

This clonotype has only a few counts. V and J are TRBV5-6 and TRBJ2-7, with a weak D call TRBD1 (5 bases). CDR1 is SGHDT, CDR2 YYEEEE, per germline. Trimming took 3 bases from V and 4 from J, leaving 17 bases between them. CDR3 length: 15 amino acids. The CDR3 DNA is TGTGCCAGCAGCTACCCAGGGAAACCACTGTACGAGCAGTACTTC. Translated, it gives CASSYPGKPLYEQYF.

The V call is TRBV7-6, the J call TRBJ1-1; D gene uncertain. Germline V lookup: CDR1 SGHVS, CDR2 FNYEAQ. Trimming took 5 bases from V and 4 from J, leaving 11 bases between them. The CDR3 length is 13 residues. The CDR3 DNA sequence: TGTGCCAGCAGCAGAGGACCAGGCACTGAAGCTTTCTTT. Its translation: CASSRGPGTEAFF.

This chain uses TRBV7-9 with TRBJ1-2, with D possibly matching TRBD1 (5 bases). Trimming shortened V by 1 base and J by 0 bases, and 9 bases separated the two germline ends. The CDR3 has 15 residues. Germline CDR1 SEHNR, CDR2 FQNEAQ (reference sequence). The CDR3 sequence: CASSLGAGPNYGYTF. CDR3 bases: TGTGCCAGCAGCTTAGGAGCAGGGCCTAACTATGGCTACACCTTC.

There are a few counts of this clonotype. The chain has TRBV7-9 and TRBJ2-3; 7 bases fit TRBD1. Germline CDR1 SEHNR, CDR2 FQNEAQ (reference sequence). The CDR3 contains 13 residues. The V gene end was trimmed by 8 bases and the J gene end by 3 bases; junction bases not matched to a gene: 5. The CDR3 here is CASLGQVTDTQYF. For the CDR3, the DNA is TGTGCCAGCTTAGGACAGGTTACAGATACGCAGTATTTT.

The sample holds a few counts of this clonotype. This chain joins TRBV12-3 or TRBV12-4 and TRBJ1-1, with D possibly being TRBD1 (5 bases). V was trimmed by 5 bases and J by 1 base, leaving 11 bases between them. CDR3 size: 14 residues. DNA for the CDR3: TGTGCCAGCAGTCTGACAAGGGGGAACACTGAAGCTTTCTTT. It codes for CASSLTRGNTEAFF.

This clonotype was observed a handful of times. CDR3 bases: TGTGCCAGCAGCCCCATCGCTGGCACTGAAGCTTTCTTT. Translating gives CASSPIAGTEAFF. The chain recombines TRBV7-9 with TRBJ1-1, with D uncertain. Germline CDR1 and CDR2: SEHNR and FQNEAQ (reference sequence). The CDR3 consists of 13 residues. V lost 5 bases and J 4 bases, leaving 11 bases between the germline ends.

This clonotype was found a few times. The chain combines TRBV4-1 with TRBJ2-6; a weak D match, TRBD2 (5 bases). Germline V gene lookup returns CDR1 MGHRA and CDR2 YSYEKL. The CDR3 spans 19 residues. Between the trimmed V and J ends, which lost 2 bases and 0 bases, there was a span of 17 bases. CDR3 sequence reads: CASSQIGMPGISGANVLTF. The CDR3 region has the DNA TGCGCCAGCAGCCAAATCGGGATGCCTGGGATCTCTGGGGCCAACGTCCTGACTTTC.

The chain recombines TRBV11-2 with TRBJ1-5; TRBD1 is a possible D gene (6 bases). The V end was cut by 5 bases, the J end by 10 bases, with 12 bases between. There are 12 residues in the CDR3. The germline V gene encodes CDR1 SGHAT and CDR2 FQNNGV. The CDR3 here is CASSALGGPQHF. For the CDR3, the DNA is TGTGCCAGCAGCGCACTAGGGGGACCCCAGCATTTT.

In this sample, this clonotype turned up a few times. The chain employs TRBV4-1 and TRBJ1-1, with D possibly matching TRBD1 (5 bases). The ends were cut back, 1 base at V and 5 bases at J, with 14 bases in the middle. The germline V gene has CDR1 MGHRA and CDR2 YSYEKL. This CDR3 has 15 residues. Written as DNA, the CDR3 is TGCGCCAGCAGCCAAGTCAGGGACGGGATGACTGAAGCTTTCTTT. Translating gives CASSQVRDGMTEAFF.

The chain recombines TRBV6-1 with TRBJ2-1, with no clear D. Germline V gene data show CDR1 as MNHNS and CDR2 as SASEGT. This CDR3 contains 15 residues. Deletions cut 2 bases from V and 0 bases from J, with 8 bases between. The CDR3 DNA sequence: TGTGCCAGCAGTGAAAAATTAAGCTCCTACAATGAGCAGTTCTTC. Translating it yields CASSEKLSSYNEQFF.

The chain joins TRBV12-3 or TRBV12-4 to TRBJ2-1; the D gene is possibly TRBD2 (6 bases). This CDR3 comprises 13 residues. The V end lost 4 bases, the J end lost 9 bases, and 13 bases lay between the germline ends. The CDR3 loop is CASSYGSGGEQFF. The CDR3 DNA reads TGTGCCAGCAGTTATGGTAGCGGAGGTGAGCAGTTCTTC.

This chain joins TRBV7-3 and TRBJ2-7; 8 positions agree with TRBD1. Per germline, CDR1 SGHTA and CDR2 FQGTGA. This CDR3 has 14 amino acids. Trimming removed 5 bases from V and 4 bases from J; junction bases left unmatched: 7. CDR3 coding DNA: TGTGCCAGCAGCGTCGACAGGGGAGGATACGAGCAGTACTTC. It specifies CASSVDRGGYEQYF.

The chain is built from TRBV20-1 and TRBJ1-6; D is unclear. V was trimmed by 6 bases and J by 11 bases, leaving 8 bases between them. The CDR3 is 10 residues long. Per the germline V gene, CDR1 is DFQATT and CDR2 is SNEGSKA (reference sequence). The CDR3 sequence: CSALAPPLHF. For the CDR3, the DNA is TGCAGTGCCCTCGCTCCACCCCTCCACTTT.

In its sample, this clonotype was seen a few times. The chain combines TRBV4-3 with TRBJ2-5, with a tentative D call TRBD2 (6 bases). Trimming took 1 base from V and 3 from J, leaving 6 bases between them. Per germline, CDR1 LGHNA and CDR2 YSLEER. CDR3 size: 13 residues. The CDR3 DNA is TGCGCCAGCAGCCAAGGGGGGGAAGAGACCCAGTACTTC. It encodes CASSQGGEETQYF.

This clonotype was observed at least ten times. V and J are TRBV7-6 and TRBJ2-7; D gene ambiguous. The ends were cut back, 4 bases at V and 0 bases at J, with 7 bases in the middle. The CDR3 runs 13 residues. CDR1 and CDR2 from the germline V gene are SGHVS and FNYEAQ. Here the CDR3 reads CASSSRSSYEQYF. The CDR3 DNA reads TGTGCCAGCAGCTCTAGGAGCTCCTACGAGCAGTACTTC.

J is TRBJ1-5 and V is TRBV4-1; no firm D call. Trimming left V 5 bases short and J 3 bases short, with 8 bases between. Germline CDR1 and CDR2: MGHRA and YSYEKL. This CDR3 contains 13 residues. The CDR3 DNA is TGCGCCAGCAGCATATCCCCCAATCAGCCCCAGCATTTT. This translates into CASSISPNQPQHF.

This clonotype was detected a few times. The V and J genes are TRBV7-9 and TRBJ2-6, with D tentatively TRBD1 (6 bases). Trimming stripped 5 bases from V and 2 bases from J, with 13 bases between. Per the germline V gene, CDR1 is SEHNR and CDR2 is FQNEAQ (reference sequence). This CDR3 comprises 16 residues. The CDR3 nucleotides read TGTGCCAGCAGCACAGCAGGGGTGGCTGGGGCCAACGTCCTGACTTTC. Translating it yields CASSTAGVAGANVLTF. Variable domain in full (rest from reference TRBV7-9 and TRBJ2-6): DTGVSQNPRHKITKRGQNVTFRCDPISEHNRLYWYRQTLGQGPEFLTYFQNEAQLEKSRLLSDRFSAERPKGSFSTLEIQRTEQGDSAMYLCASSTAGVAGANVLTFGAGSRLTVL.

This clonotype was seen more than once but under ten times. The chain has TRBV3-1 and TRBJ2-7; the match to TRBD2 covers 10 bases. Germline trimming cut 3 bases from V and 2 bases from J; bases unmatched to any gene: 7. Looked up from germline, CDR1 is LGHDT and CDR2 is YNNKEL (reference sequence). CDR3 length equals 16 residues. The CDR3 loop reads CASSHIAGGEAYEQYF. CDR3 bases: TGTGCCAGCAGCCATATAGCGGGGGGAGAGGCCTACGAGCAGTACTTC.

The chain joins TRBV6-5 to TRBJ2-7; TRBD2 matches at 10 bases. The length of the CDR3 is 14 residues. V was clipped by 0 bases and J by 7 bases; unmatched bases: 3. Germline assignment: CDR1 MNHEY and CDR2 SVGAGI. The CDR3 DNA reads TGTGCCAGCAGTTACTCCCTAGCGGGGGAGGAGCAGTACTTC. Its translation: CASSYSLAGEEQYF.

This clonotype was picked up a small number of times. The germline gene is not matched at one end of the junction; a read error may be the cause. The rearrangement links TRBV7-9 to TRBJ2-3; no clear D gene. The CDR3 covers 15 residues. The germline CDR1 and CDR2 sequences are SEHNR and FQNEAQ (reference sequence). This CDR3 reads CASSPPLEVRDSQYF. Written as DNA, the CDR3 is TGTGCCAGCAGTCCCCCTTTGGAAGTTAGAGATTCGCAGTATTTT.

The rearrangement uses TRBV27 and TRBJ2-1; 10 bases map to TRBD2. Germline CDR1 and CDR2: MNHEY and SMNVEV (reference sequence). This CDR3 has 15 amino acids. V lost 6 bases to trimming and J lost 7 bases; unmatched junction nucleotides: 9. CDR3 nucleotides: TGTGCCAGCAGCTCTAGCGGGGGAGCCTTGAATGAGCAGTTCTTC. Residues: CASSSSGGALNEQFF.

The rearrangement joins TRBV4-2 to TRBJ2-3; 9 bases match TRBD2. Germline CDR1 and CDR2: LGHNA and YNFKEQ. Unmatched junction bases numbered 6, after V lost 0 bases and J lost 2 bases. This CDR3 is built from 17 residues. Here the CDR3 DNA reads TGTGCCAGCAGCCAAGATCTCCGCGGGGGGGTCACAGATACGCAGTATTTT. Residues: CASSQDLRGGVTDTQYF.

This clonotype was counted only a few times. The chain carries TRBV7-9 and TRBJ1-3, with a tentative D call TRBD1 (5 bases). Trimming pared 5 bases from V and 1 base from J, leaving 9 bases between. Germline lookup yields CDR1 SEHNR and CDR2 FQNEAQ (reference sequence). The CDR3 is 14 residues long. CDR3 nucleotide sequence: TGTGCCAGCAGCCCGGAGGGGTCTGGAAACACCATATATTTT. This sequence encodes CASSPEGSGNTIYF. Looking up the rest from reference TRBV7-9 and TRBJ1-3 gives the full variable domain: DTGVSQNPRHKITKRGQNVTFRCDPISEHNRLYWYRQTLGQGPEFLTYFQNEAQLEKSRLLSDRFSAERPKGSFSTLEIQRTEQGDSAMYLCASSPEGSGNTIYFGEGSWLTVV.

This chain uses TRBV27 with TRBJ2-5, with 7 bases lining up with TRBD1. With V trimmed by 6 bases and J by 7 bases, 11 bases remained unmatched. From germline, CDR1 is MNHEY and CDR2 SMNVEV (reference sequence). The CDR3 consists of 14 residues. The DNA of the CDR3 is TGTGCCAGCAGCCCCATAGGGGGCCTCGGGACCCAGTACTTC. It is translated as CASSPIGGLGTQYF.

The genes are TRBV19 and TRBJ1-5; perhaps TRBD1 as D (5 bases). The CDR3 runs to 18 residues. V lost 6 bases, J lost 6 bases, and 27 bases lay in between. CDR1 LNHDA and CDR2 SQIVND come from the germline V gene (reference sequence). The CDR3 DNA is TGTGCCAGTAGCACCGATCGGGTCCAGCAGGGAAAGTCTCAGCCCCAGCATTTT. It codes for CASSTDRVQQGKSQPQHF.

This clonotype appeared a few times. This chain uses TRBV15 with TRBJ2-3, with D perhaps assigned TRBD1 or TRBD2 (5 bases each). Germline CDR1 and CDR2: LNHNV and YYDKDF (reference sequence). This CDR3 has 16 amino acids. V lost 2 bases and J lost 4, with 16 bases in between. The CDR3 DNA reads TGTGCCACCAGCAGACCCGGTCCCCGGGGCCCAGATACGCAGTATTTT. Translating gives CATSRPGPRGPDTQYF.

This clonotype has a handful of counts. The V gene is TRBV27, the J gene TRBJ1-1, with D uncertain. Trimming removed 4 bases at V and 4 bases at J, with 16 bases between. The CDR3 length is 15 residues. Germline values: CDR1 MNHEY, CDR2 SMNVEV (reference sequence). In nucleotides, the CDR3 is TGTGCCAGCAGTTCGGGAGGGTGGGGTGGCACTGAAGCTTTCTTT. Encoded protein: CASSSGGWGGTEAFF.

This clonotype has more than one count but fewer than ten. The chain employs TRBV4-2 and TRBJ1-1; D remains ambiguous. V lost 4 bases to trimming and J lost 3 bases, with 18 bases between them. The CDR3 has 16 residues. Per germline, CDR1 LGHNA and CDR2 YNFKEQ. Here the CDR3 reads CASSLPEGARDTEAFF. The CDR3 nucleotides are TGTGCCAGCAGCCTCCCCGAGGGCGCGCGGGACACTGAAGCTTTCTTT.

V and J are TRBV11-2 and TRBJ1-1, with D tentatively TRBD1 (6 bases). Germline assignment: CDR1 SGHAT and CDR2 FQNNGV. The CDR3 covers 14 residues. The ends were cut back, 3 bases at V and 3 bases at J, with 11 bases in the middle. The CDR3 coding sequence is TGTGCCAGCAGCTTCGGACAGTACTACACTGAAGCTTTCTTT. It specifies CASSFGQYYTEAFF.

This chain joins TRBV27 and TRBJ2-2; TRBD1 might be the D (5 bases). The germline V and J ends were trimmed by 5 bases and 6 bases, with 7 bases remaining between them. This CDR3 has 12 amino acids. Germline values: CDR1 MNHEY, CDR2 SMNVEV (reference sequence). This chain's CDR3 is CASSRGSGELFF. The CDR3 region has the DNA TGTGCCAGCAGTAGGGGATCCGGGGAGCTGTTTTTT.